Below, 9 T cell receptor beta chains from the same sample are listed, as sequenced in a study of Tregs in tolerant kidney transplant recipients. Profiled with immunoSEQ multiplex PCR; TCRdb holds only in-frame clones, not every one. The sample contains 55,000 to 70,000 clones, 80% to 90% of which appear only once. This specimen consisted of Tregs from blood, obtained before the transplant. Source of these receptors: a human donor who received a combined kidney and bone marrow transplant.

The chain joins TRBV7-2 to TRBJ2-5; D perhaps matches TRBD2 (6 bases). Trimming took off 0 bases at V and 3 bases at J, with 17 bases between the two ends. The CDR3 consists of 17 residues. Per germline, CDR1 SGHTA and CDR2 FQGNSA. The CDR3 region is CASSLAGRGLLKETQYF. CDR3 DNA sequence: TGTGCCAGCAGCTTAGCGGGTAGGGGACTTCTAAAAGAGACCCAGTACTTC.

This clone was seen just once. This rearrangement joins TRBV9 to TRBJ2-3; TRBD2 matches 8 bases. Trimming took 4 bases from V and 2 from J; bases not matched to a gene: 9. Germline values: CDR1 SGDLS, CDR2 YYNGEE. The CDR3 is 16 residues long. The CDR3 here is CASSPLQRGITDTQYF. DNA for the CDR3: TGTGCCAGCAGCCCTTTACAGCGGGGGATCACAGATACGCAGTATTTT.

V usage is TRBV28 and J usage is TRBJ1-2; D uncertain. The V gene's germline CDR1 is MDHEN and CDR2 SYDVKM. Trimming left V 2 bases short and J 8 bases short, with 6 bases between. The CDR3 has 11 amino acids. The CDR3 protein is CASSLGVGYTF. CDR3 bases: TGTGCCAGCAGTTTAGGGGTAGGCTACACCTTC.

The J gene is TRBJ2-2, the V gene TRBV19, with unresolved D. Germline V gene sequence: CDR1 LNHDA, CDR2 SQIVND (reference sequence). V was shortened by 7 bases and J by 8 bases, with 8 bases between the two germline ends. CDR3 length: 11 residues. Here the CDR3 reads CASTIGGELFF. The CDR3 nucleotides are TGTGCCAGTACAATAGGAGGGGAGCTGTTTTTT. The full variable domain, with the rest looked up from reference TRBV19 and TRBJ2-2, is DGGITQSPKYLFRKEGQNVTLSCEQNLNHDAMYWYRQDPGQGLRLIYYSQIVNDFQKGDIAEGYSVSREKKESFPLTVTSAQKNPTAFYLCASTIGGELFFGEGSRLTVL.

A few counts support this clone. The chain links TRBV19 to TRBJ1-1, with D tentatively TRBD1 (5 bases). Trimming pared 5 bases from V and 6 bases from J, leaving 19 bases between. Germline CDR1 LNHDA, CDR2 SQIVND (reference sequence). The CDR3 has 15 residues. The CDR3 is CASSPGFTGGPEAFF. In DNA, the CDR3 is TGTGCCAGTAGTCCCGGCTTTACAGGAGGGCCTGAAGCTTTCTTT.

The genes are TRBV7-2 and TRBJ2-5; TRBD1 agrees at 7 bases. The end of the DNA fits TRBJ2-7 better, so the J call may be wrong. This CDR3 contains 16 residues. CDR1 is SGHTA and CDR2 is FQGNSA in the germline V gene. In DNA, the CDR3 is TGTGCCAGCAGCCTGGACGGGGCAGGGGGATCCTACGAGCAGTACTTC. This codes for CASSLDGAGGSYEQYF.

The rearrangement uses TRBV5-5 and TRBJ1-2; possibly TRBD1 for D (6 bases). The V gene's germline CDR1 is SGHKS and CDR2 YYEKEE (reference sequence). This CDR3 is 15 amino acids long. Trimming stripped 0 bases from V and 4 bases from J, with 13 bases between. The chain's CDR3 is CASSLAAQGFYGYTF. In DNA form, the CDR3 reads TGTGCCAGCAGCTTGGCCGCGCAGGGGTTCTATGGCTACACCTTC.

The V and J genes are TRBV10-3 and TRBJ2-1; possible D gene TRBD1, 5 bases. The germline V and J ends were trimmed by 6 bases and 3 bases, with 12 bases remaining between them. The CDR3 sequence is 14 residues long. Germline V gene lookup returns CDR1 ENHRY and CDR2 SYGVKD. CDR3 amino acids: CAIRTDTNYNEQFF. The CDR3 nucleotides are TGTGCCATCAGGACAGACACCAACTACAATGAGCAGTTCTTC.

This clone is a singleton in its sample. The V call is TRBV5-1, the J call TRBJ1-2, with D perhaps TRBD1 (6 bases). This CDR3 comprises 14 residues. CDR1 and CDR2 (germline): SGHRS, YFSETQ. V was trimmed by 4 bases and J by 5 bases, leaving 15 bases between them. The CDR3 DNA is TGCGCCAGCAGCGCCTTACAGGGCCTGTATGGCTACACCTTC. Protein: CASSALQGLYGYTF.